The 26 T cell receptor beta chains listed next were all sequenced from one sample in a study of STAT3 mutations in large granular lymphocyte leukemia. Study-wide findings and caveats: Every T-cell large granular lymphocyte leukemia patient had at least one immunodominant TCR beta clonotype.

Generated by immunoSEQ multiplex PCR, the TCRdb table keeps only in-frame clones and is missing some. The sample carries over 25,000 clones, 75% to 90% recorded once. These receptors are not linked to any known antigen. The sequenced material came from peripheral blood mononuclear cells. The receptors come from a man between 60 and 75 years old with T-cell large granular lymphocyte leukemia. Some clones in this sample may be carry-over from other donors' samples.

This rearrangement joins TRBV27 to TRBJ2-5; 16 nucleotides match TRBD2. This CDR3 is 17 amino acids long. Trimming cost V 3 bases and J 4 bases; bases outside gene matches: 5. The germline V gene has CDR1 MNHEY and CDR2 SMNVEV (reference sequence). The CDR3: CASSFGTSGRAVETQYF. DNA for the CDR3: TGTGCCAGCAGTTTCGGGACTAGCGGGAGGGCCGTAGAGACCCAGTACTTC.

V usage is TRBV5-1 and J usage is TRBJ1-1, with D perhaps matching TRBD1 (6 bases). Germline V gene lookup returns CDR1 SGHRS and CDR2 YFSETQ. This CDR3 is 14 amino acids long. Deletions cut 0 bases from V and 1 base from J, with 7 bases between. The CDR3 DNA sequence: TGCGCCAGCAGCTTGGGGACAGCGAACACTGAAGCTTTCTTT. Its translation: CASSLGTANTEAFF.

CDR3 residues: CASSEYLTDSSNQPQHF. CDR3 bases: TGTGCCAGCAGTGAATACCTGACAGACTCTAGCAATCAGCCCCAGCATTTT. The genes are TRBV6-1 and TRBJ1-5; perhaps TRBD1 as D (5 bases). The V gene lost 2 bases and the J gene lost 0 bases, with 14 bases spanning the gap. Per germline, CDR1 MNHNS and CDR2 SASEGT. CDR3 length: 17 amino acids.

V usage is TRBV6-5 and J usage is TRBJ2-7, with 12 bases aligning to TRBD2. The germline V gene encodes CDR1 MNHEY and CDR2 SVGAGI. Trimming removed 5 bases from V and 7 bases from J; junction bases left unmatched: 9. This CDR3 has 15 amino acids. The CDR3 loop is CASSPLGLAGMEQYF. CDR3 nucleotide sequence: TGTGCCAGCAGTCCCCTCGGACTAGCGGGAATGGAGCAGTACTTC.

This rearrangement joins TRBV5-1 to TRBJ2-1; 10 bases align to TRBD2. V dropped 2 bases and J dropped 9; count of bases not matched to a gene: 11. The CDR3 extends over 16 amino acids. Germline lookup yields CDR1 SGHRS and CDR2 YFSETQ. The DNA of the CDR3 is TGCGCCAGCAGCTTCGGCCTAGCGGGGGCGGGAGGTGAGCAGTTCTTC. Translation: CASSFGLAGAGGEQFF.

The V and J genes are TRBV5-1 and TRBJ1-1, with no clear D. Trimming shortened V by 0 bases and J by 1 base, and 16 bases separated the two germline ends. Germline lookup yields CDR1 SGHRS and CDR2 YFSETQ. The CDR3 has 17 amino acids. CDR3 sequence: CASSLVSGIVSNTEAFF. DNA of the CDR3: TGCGCCAGCAGCTTGGTTTCGGGGATAGTGTCGAACACTGAAGCTTTCTTT.

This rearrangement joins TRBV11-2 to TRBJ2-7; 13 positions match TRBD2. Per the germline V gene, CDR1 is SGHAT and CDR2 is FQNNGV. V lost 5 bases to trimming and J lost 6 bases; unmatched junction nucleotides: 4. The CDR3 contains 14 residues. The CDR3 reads CASSPGLAGVEQYF. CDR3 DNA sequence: TGTGCCAGCAGCCCTGGACTAGCGGGAGTCGAGCAGTACTTC.

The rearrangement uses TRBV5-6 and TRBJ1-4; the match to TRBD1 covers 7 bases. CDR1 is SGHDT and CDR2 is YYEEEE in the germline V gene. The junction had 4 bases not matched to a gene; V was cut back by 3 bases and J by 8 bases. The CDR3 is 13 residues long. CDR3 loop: CASSWARGEKLFF. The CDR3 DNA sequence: TGTGCCAGCAGCTGGGCCAGGGGGGAAAAACTGTTTTTT.

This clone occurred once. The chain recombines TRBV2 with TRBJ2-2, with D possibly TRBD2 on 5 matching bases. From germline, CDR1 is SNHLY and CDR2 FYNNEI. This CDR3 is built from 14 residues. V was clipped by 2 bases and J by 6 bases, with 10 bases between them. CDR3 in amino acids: CASSERGRAGELFF. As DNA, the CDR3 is TGTGCCAGCAGTGAACGGGGAAGGGCCGGGGAGCTGTTTTTT.

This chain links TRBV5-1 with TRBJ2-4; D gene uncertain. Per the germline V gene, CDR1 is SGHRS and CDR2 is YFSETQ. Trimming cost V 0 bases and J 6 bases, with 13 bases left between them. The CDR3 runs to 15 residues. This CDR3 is CASSLAPGGGNIQYF. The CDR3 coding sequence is TGCGCCAGCAGCTTGGCTCCGGGCGGCGGAAACATTCAGTACTTC.

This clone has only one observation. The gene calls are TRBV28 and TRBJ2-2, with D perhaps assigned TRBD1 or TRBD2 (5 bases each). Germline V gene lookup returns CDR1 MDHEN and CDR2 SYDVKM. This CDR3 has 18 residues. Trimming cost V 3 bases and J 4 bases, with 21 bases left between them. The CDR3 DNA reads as TGTGCCAGCAGTTTGCGGCTTGGGGGTTTACGGAGCACCGGGGAGCTGTTTTTT. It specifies CASSLRLGGLRSTGELFF.

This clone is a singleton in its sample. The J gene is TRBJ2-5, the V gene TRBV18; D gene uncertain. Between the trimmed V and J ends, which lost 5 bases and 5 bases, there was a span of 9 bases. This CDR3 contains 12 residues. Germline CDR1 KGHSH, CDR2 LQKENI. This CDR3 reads CASSGFGETQYF. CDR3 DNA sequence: TGTGCCAGCTCAGGATTTGGGGAGACCCAGTACTTC.

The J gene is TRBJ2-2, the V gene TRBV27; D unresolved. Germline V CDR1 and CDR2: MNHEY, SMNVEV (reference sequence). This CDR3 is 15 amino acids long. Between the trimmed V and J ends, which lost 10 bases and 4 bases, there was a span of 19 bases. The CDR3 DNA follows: TGTGCCACCAAAGTGACTTTCGGAAGCACCGGGGAGCTGTTTTTT. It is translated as CATKVTFGSTGELFF.

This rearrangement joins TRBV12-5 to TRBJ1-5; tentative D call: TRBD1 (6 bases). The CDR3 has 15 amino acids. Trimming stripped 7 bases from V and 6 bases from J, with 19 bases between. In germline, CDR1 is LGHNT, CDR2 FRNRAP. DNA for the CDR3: TGTGCTAGTGCCCCGGGGGGGGCAGTCAGTCAGCCCCAGCATTTT. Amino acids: CASAPGGAVSQPQHF.

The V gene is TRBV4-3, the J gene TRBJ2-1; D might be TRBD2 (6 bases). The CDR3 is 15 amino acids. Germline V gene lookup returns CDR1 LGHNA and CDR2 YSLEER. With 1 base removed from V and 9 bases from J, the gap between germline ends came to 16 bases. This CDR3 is CASSQALTGVSEQFF. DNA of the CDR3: TGCGCCAGCAGCCAAGCGCTAACGGGAGTCTCTGAGCAGTTCTTC.

Written as DNA, the CDR3 is TGTGCCAGCAGCTTGGTCCCAGATTTGGATTCACCCCTCCACTTT. Amino acid sequence: CASSLVPDLDSPLHF. This rearrangement joins TRBV5-4 to TRBJ1-6, with unresolved D. The CDR3 length is 15 residues. Trimming stripped 0 bases from V and 8 bases from J, with 12 bases between. CDR1 and CDR2 (germline): SGHNT, YYREEE (reference sequence).

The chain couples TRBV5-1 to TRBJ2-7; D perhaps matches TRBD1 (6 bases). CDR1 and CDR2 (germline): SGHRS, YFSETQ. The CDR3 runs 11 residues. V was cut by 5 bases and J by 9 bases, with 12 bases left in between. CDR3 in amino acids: CASSPDRRQYF. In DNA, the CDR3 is TGCGCCAGCAGTCCAGACAGGAGGCAGTACTTC.

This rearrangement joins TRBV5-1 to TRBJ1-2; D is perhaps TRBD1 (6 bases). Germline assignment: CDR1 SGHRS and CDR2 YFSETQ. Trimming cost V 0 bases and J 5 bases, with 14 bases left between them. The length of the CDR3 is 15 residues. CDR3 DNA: TGCGCCAGCAGCTTGGGGGACACAGGAGGGTATGGCTACACCTTC. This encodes CASSLGDTGGYGYTF. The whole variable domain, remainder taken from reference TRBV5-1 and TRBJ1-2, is KAGVTQTPRYLIKTRGQQVTLSCSPISGHRSVSWYQQTPGQGLQFLFEYFSETQRNKGNFPGRFSGRQFSNSRSEMNVSTLELGDSALYLCASSLGDTGGYGYTFGSGTRLTVV.

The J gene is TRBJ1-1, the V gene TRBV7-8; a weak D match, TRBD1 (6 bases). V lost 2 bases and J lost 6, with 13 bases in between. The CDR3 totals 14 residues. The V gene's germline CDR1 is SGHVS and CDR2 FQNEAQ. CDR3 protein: CASSLMEGGAEAFF. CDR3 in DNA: TGTGCCAGCAGCTTAATGGAAGGGGGAGCTGAAGCTTTCTTT.

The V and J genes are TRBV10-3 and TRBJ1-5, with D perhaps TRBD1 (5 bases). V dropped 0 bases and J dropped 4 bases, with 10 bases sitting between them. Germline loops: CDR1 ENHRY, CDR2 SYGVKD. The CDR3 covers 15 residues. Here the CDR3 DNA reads TGTGCCATCAGTGAGTCGCGGGACGGTAATCAGCCCCAGCATTTT. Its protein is CAISESRDGNQPQHF.

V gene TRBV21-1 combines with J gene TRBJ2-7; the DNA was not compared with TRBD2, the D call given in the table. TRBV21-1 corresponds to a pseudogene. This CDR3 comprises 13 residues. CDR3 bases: TGTGCCGGGGGACTCTCCAGCTCCTACGAGCAGTACTTC. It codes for CAGGLSSSYEQYF.

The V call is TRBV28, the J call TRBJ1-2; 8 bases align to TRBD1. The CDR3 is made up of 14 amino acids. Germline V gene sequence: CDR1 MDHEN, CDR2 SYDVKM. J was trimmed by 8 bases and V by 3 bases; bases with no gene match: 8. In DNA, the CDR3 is TGTGCCAGCAGTTTCCAGGACAGGGAGAAGGGCTACACCTTC. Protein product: CASSFQDREKGYTF.

The CDR3: CASSYSASGRNEQFF. Here the CDR3 DNA reads TGTGCCAGCAGTTACTCAGCTAGCGGGAGGAATGAGCAGTTCTTC. The rearrangement uses TRBV6-6 and TRBJ2-1, with 11 bases aligning to TRBD2. The trim removed 0 bases at V and 7 bases at J, leaving 2 bases unmatched. The germline CDR1 and CDR2 sequences are MNHNY and SVGAGI (reference sequence). This CDR3 has 15 residues.

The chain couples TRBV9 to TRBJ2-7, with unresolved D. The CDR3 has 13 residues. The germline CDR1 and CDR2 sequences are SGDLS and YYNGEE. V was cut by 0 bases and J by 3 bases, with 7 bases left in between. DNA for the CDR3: TGTGCCAGCAGCGTAGCCCCCAGCTACGAGCAGTACTTC. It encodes CASSVAPSYEQYF.

The CDR3 is CSVSGTAHSDTQYF. The CDR3 nucleotides read TGCAGCGTTTCTGGGACAGCTCATTCAGATACGCAGTATTTT. The chain has TRBV29-1 and TRBJ2-3; 7 bases match TRBD1. Germline V gene sequence: CDR1 SQVTM, CDR2 ANQGSEA. Losses at the gene ends were 5 bases for V and 4 bases for J; bases not matched to a gene: 9. The length of the CDR3 is 14 residues.

The CDR3 DNA sequence: TGTGCCAGCAGTCCCGCGACAGGGGGGTGGGAAAAACTGTTTTTT. It encodes CASSPATGGWEKLFF. The rearrangement joins TRBV28 to TRBJ1-4, with TRBD1 matching 9 bases. In germline, CDR1 is MDHEN, CDR2 SYDVKM. The CDR3 spans 15 residues. Unmatched junction bases numbered 9, after V lost 5 bases and J lost 8 bases.